This TCR beta chain appears in the sequencing data of a study of T cells expressing NK-cell markers. Study background: The eight sequenced donors comprised seven who were HCMV-seropositive and one who was seronegative.

The CDR3 is made up of 13 amino acids. Looked up from germline, CDR1 is GTSNPN and CDR2 is SVGIG (reference sequence). The cDNA for TCR beta came from 5'RACE template switching with UMIs. TCRdb re-analyzed the 5' RACE reads; it lists each CDR3 protein once, without DNA. The data include about 440,000 distinct CDR3 sequences; the top ten clones carry approximately 6.8%. Of note for this clonotype: What it binds is unknown.

The study's findings and limits: These clonotypes, the leaders elsewhere, also led the CD3+CD56-NKG2C+ fraction in a few donors. Nothing established the HCMV specificity of expanded NKG2C+ T cell clones.

The material sequenced was blood T cells: a sorted CD56 or NKG2C T cell subset, CD4+ or CD8+ T cells, or bulk PBMC T cells (not recorded which). V usage is TRBV30 and J usage is TRBJ1-5. The clonotype was recovered from a woman aged 18 to 75 in good health. CDR3 in amino acids: CAWSDIRKQPQHF.